This T cell receptor (beta chain) was sequenced in a study of cytomegalovirus exposure and HLA in healthy donors. Study outcomes and limitations: When presence/absence was analysed, sequencing depth was taken to be roughly uniform across donors. As confirmed in vitro, three CMV-associated chains were specific for CMV antigens.

V was shortened by 5 bases and J by 3 bases, with 7 bases between the two germline ends. Germline CDR1 LNHDA, CDR2 SQIVND (reference sequence). The CDR3 consists of 12 residues. This clone was seen a handful of times. Its antigen is currently unknown. Both 60 Vbeta primers and 13 Jbeta primers went into the PCR. TCRdb keeps only in-frame clones here, not all; method: immunoSEQ multiplex PCR. Of 200,000 to 250,000 clones in the sample, around four fifths were seen once. V usage is TRBV19 and J usage is TRBJ1-2; D gene uncertain. Sequenced material: PBMCs. This clonotype was obtained from a male donor in good health and CMV-seronegative. The CDR3 DNA sequence: TGTGCCAGTAGTGACACGGACTATGGCTACACCTTC. Amino acids: CASSDTDYGYTF.